This T cell receptor beta chain was sequenced in a study of blood T cell repertoires in COVID-19. The method was immunoSEQ multiplex PCR; TCRdb's version includes in-frame clones alone and lacks a portion of them. Altogether some 100,000 clones are present, around 85% being singletons, with the ten largest covering roughly 7.9%. This CDR3 region has 14 residues. The V and J ends lost 4 bases and 2 bases respectively, with 11 bases between them. Per germline, CDR1 SGHRS and CDR2 YFSETQ. This clone was found once. The rearrangement joins TRBV5-1 to TRBJ2-3; D is undetermined. This receptor was identified in a man between 65 and 85 years old who had recovered from COVID-19. The specimen sequenced was peripheral blood. The CDR3 is CASSQTHTTDTQYF. CDR3 DNA sequence: TGCGCCAGCAGCCAAACTCATACCACAGATACGCAGTATTTT.